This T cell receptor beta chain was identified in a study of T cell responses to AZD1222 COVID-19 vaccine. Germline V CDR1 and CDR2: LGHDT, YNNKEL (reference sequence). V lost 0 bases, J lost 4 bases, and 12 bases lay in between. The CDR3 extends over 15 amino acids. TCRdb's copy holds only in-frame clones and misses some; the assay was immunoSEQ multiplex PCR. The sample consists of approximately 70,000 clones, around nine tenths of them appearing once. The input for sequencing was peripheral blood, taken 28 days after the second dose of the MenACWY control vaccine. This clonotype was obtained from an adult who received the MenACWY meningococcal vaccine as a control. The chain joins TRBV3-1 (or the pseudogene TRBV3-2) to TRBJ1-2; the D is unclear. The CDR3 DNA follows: TGTGCCAGCAGCCAAGATAGAGTAGTTGGCTATGGCTACACCTTC. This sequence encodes CASSQDRVVGYGYTF.